Shown below are 8 T cell receptor beta chains from a single sample sequenced in a study of blood T cell repertoires in COVID-19. Sequenced by immunoSEQ multiplex PCR; TCRdb stores in-frame clones only, minus some. Of 350,000 to 400,000 clones listed, 65% to 90% are singletons. Sequenced: peripheral blood. These receptors were taken from a woman aged 60-70 years with COVID-19, enrolled during active disease.

V and J are TRBV7-3 and TRBJ2-1; a weak D match, TRBD1 (6 bases). Germline CDR1 reads SGHTA; CDR2 reads FQGTGA. Trimming cost V 6 bases and J 9 bases, with 15 bases left between them. The CDR3 spans 13 residues. The CDR3 is CASRPIQGGEQFF. Written as DNA, the CDR3 is TGTGCCAGCAGACCAATCCAAGGGGGTGAGCAGTTCTTC.

The CDR3 sequence is CAISESGVEETQYF. Written as DNA, the CDR3 is TGTGCCATCAGTGAGTCCGGAGTCGAAGAGACCCAGTACTTC. The rearrangement joins TRBV10-3 to TRBJ2-5; no clear D gene. V was trimmed by 0 bases and J by 3 bases, leaving 8 bases between them. Germline V gene sequence: CDR1 ENHRY, CDR2 SYGVKD. The CDR3 consists of 14 residues.

This CDR3 is CATSLRGTDTQYF. The CDR3 DNA reads TGTGCCACCAGTCTGCGGGGGACAGATACGCAGTATTTT. This chain joins TRBV24-1 and TRBJ2-3; 7 bases line up with TRBD2. V shed 6 bases and J 3 bases; nucleotides not matched to a gene: 2. Germline CDR1 KGHDR, CDR2 SFDVKD. This CDR3 has 13 residues.

The chain is built from TRBV30 and TRBJ1-2; no firm D call. The germline V gene encodes CDR1 GTSNPN and CDR2 SVGIG (reference sequence). The CDR3 sequence is 12 residues long. Trimming pared 2 bases from V and 7 bases from J, leaving 11 bases between. CDR3 in amino acids: CAWSRGLGGYTF. CDR3 nucleotide sequence: TGTGCCTGGAGTCGGGGTTTGGGTGGCTACACCTTC.

This chain uses TRBV14 with TRBJ1-2, with a possible D match to TRBD1 (5 bases). There are 15 residues in the CDR3. Germline V gene lookup returns CDR1 SGHDN and CDR2 FVKESK. V lost 1 base, J lost 5 bases, and 14 bases lay in between. CDR3: CASSQGQSNPYGYTF. DNA of the CDR3: TGTGCCAGCAGCCAAGGACAGTCAAACCCTTATGGCTACACCTTC. Looking up the rest from reference TRBV14 and TRBJ1-2 gives the full variable domain: EAGVTQFPSHSVIEKGQTVTLRCDPISGHDNLYWYRRVMGKEIKFLLHFVKESKQDESGMPNNRFLAERTGGTYSTLKVQPAELEDSGVYFCASSQGQSNPYGYTFGSGTRLTVV.

This clone was recorded a few times. The rearrangement links TRBV15 to TRBJ1-6; 7 bases map to TRBD1. The V segment lost 2 bases and the J segment 7 bases; nucleotides outside the gene matches: 20. The CDR3 spans 20 residues. Per the germline V gene, CDR1 is LNHNV and CDR2 is YYDKDF (reference sequence). In DNA, the CDR3 is TGTGCCACCAGCAGACGGGCAGGACAGGCGTTCCGGACCCACAATTCACCCCTCCACTTT. Its protein product is CATSRRAGQAFRTHNSPLHF. Combining the CDR3 with reference TRBV15 and TRBJ1-6 gives the whole variable domain DAMVIQNPRYQVTQFGKPVTLSCSQTLNHNVMYWYQQKSSQAPKLLFHYYDKDFNNEADTPDNFQSRRPNTSFCFLDIRSPGLGDTAMYLCATSRRAGQAFRTHNSPLHFGNGTRLTVT.

The chain combines TRBV5-6 with TRBJ2-7; D may be TRBD2 (5 bases). From germline, CDR1 is SGHDT and CDR2 YYEEEE. V lost 1 base to trimming and J lost 0 bases, with 8 bases between them. The CDR3 runs to 14 residues. The CDR3 loop is CASSLTGSSYEQYF. CDR3 sequence (DNA): TGTGCCAGCAGCTTGACGGGAAGCTCCTACGAGCAGTACTTC.

The rearrangement uses TRBV11-2 and TRBJ2-5, with TRBD1 identical over 7 bases. Germline V CDR1 and CDR2: SGHAT, FQNNGV. The CDR3 loop spans 12 amino acids. V lost 5 bases and J lost 5; bases outside the gene matches: 2. The CDR3 DNA follows: TGTGCCAGCAGCCTCAGGGGGGAGACCCAGTACTTC. This sequence encodes CASSLRGETQYF.